The clone carrying this TCR beta chain showed up many times. Its target is unknown. The entry originates in a study of response to subunit inactivated influenza vaccine. Study conclusions and caveats: T cells newly recruited by each seasonal influenza vaccination are few, the authors suggested.

Via MiXCR, TCRdb re-called the RT-PCR reads, giving one row per CDR3 protein. The sample shows more than 400,000 distinct CDR3 sequences, 9.5% to 13% of them seen only once. Deletions cut 6 bases from V and 3 bases from J, with 11 bases between. This CDR3 comprises 13 residues. The input for sequencing was PBMCs from blood, taken 45 days after vaccination. The sequence came from a man aged 45-65 years who received an inactivated influenza vaccine. The rearrangement links TRBV12-3 or TRBV12-4 to TRBJ2-5; D could derive from TRBD1 or TRBD2 (5 bases each). The CDR3 coding sequence is TGTGCCAGCAGCTTGGGACCGAAAGAGACCCAGTACTTC. Its translation is CASSLGPKETQYF.